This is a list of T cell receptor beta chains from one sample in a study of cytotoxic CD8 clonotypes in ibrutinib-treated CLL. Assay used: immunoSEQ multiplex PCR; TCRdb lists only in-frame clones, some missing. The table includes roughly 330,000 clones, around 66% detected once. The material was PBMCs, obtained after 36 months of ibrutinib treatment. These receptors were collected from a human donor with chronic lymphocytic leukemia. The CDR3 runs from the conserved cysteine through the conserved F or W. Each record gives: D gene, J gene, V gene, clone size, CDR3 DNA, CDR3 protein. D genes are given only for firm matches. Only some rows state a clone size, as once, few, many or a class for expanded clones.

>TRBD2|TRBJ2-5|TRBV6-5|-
TGTGCCAGCAGTTACTCGACGGGGGGACAAGAGACCCAGTACTTC
CASSYSTGGQETQYF
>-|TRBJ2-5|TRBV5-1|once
TGCGCCAGCAGCACCGGACATATCCAAGAGACCCAGTACTTC
CASSTGHIQETQYF
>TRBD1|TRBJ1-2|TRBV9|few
TGTGCCAGCAGCGCGACAGGGTCTGGCTACACCTTC
CASSATGSGYTF
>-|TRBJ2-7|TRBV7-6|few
TGTGCCAGCAGCTTAGAACCATACGAGCAGTACTTC
CASSLEPYEQYF
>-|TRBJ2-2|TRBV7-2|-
TGTGCCAGCAGCGGTCAAACTAGGAACACCGGGGAGCTGTTTTTT
CASSGQTRNTGELFF
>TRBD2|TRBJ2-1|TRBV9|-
TGTGCCAGCAGCGTAGGTAGTAGCGGGAGGTACAATGAGCAGTTCTTC
CASSVGSSGRYNEQFF
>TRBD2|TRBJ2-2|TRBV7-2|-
TGTGCCAGCAGCCCGACTAGCGGCCTCGGTTGGGAGCTGTTTTTT
CASSPTSGLGWELFF
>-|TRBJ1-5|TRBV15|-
TGTGCCACCAGCAGAGATTTGGGGAGCATGAGCAATCAGCCCCAGCATTTT
CATSRDLGSMSNQPQHF
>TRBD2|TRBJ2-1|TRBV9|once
TGTGCCAGCAGCGCCCGGACTAGCGGGAGAACTAATGAGCAGTTCTTC
CASSARTSGRTNEQFF
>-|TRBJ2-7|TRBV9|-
TGTGCCAGCAGCGTAGTTTCCGGGGACGAGCAGTACTTC
CASSVVSGDEQYF
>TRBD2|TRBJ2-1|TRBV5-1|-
TGCGCCAGCAGCTTGGAACTAGCGAAGGGGAGTGAGCAGTTCTTC
CASSLELAKGSEQFF
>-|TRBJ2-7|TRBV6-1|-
TGTGCCAGCAGCGGGACGACAGAAACCTACGAGCAGTACTTC
CASSGTTETYEQYF
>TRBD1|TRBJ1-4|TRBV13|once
TGTGCCAGCAGCTTGTCCCTCGGGACAGTTCCCGAAAAACTGTTTTTT
CASSLSLGTVPEKLFF
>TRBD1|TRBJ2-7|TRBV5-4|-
TGTGCCAGCAGCACGGATCGGACAGGGATCTACGAGCAGTACTTC
CASSTDRTGIYEQYF
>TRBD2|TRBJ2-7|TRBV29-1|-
TGCAGCGTTGTGGAGGCGGGGGGACACTACGAGCAGTACTTC
CSVVEAGGHYEQYF
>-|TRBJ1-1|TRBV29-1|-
TGCAGCGTTGGTCAGGGACGGATGAACACTGAAGCTTTCTTT
CSVGQGRMNTEAFF
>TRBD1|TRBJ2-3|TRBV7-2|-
TGTGCCAGCAGCCATGACAGGGGTACGCAGTATTTT
CASSHDRGTQYF
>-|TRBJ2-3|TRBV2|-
TGTGCCAGCAGTGAGTTGGGGCTTCAGGCAGATACGCAGTATTTT
CASSELGLQADTQYF